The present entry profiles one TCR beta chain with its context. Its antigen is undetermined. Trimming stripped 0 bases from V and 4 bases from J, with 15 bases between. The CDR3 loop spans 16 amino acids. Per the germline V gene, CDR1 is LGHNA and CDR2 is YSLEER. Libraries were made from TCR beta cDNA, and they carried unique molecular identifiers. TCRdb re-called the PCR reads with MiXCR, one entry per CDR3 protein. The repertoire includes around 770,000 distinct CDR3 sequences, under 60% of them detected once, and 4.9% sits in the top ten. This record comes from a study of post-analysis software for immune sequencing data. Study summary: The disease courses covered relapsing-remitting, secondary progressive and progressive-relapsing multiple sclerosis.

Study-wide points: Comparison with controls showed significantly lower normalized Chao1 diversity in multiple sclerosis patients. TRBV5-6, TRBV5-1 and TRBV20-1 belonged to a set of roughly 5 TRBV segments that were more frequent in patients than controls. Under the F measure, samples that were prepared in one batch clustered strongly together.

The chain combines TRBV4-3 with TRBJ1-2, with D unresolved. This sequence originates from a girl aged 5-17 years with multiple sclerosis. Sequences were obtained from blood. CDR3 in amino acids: CASSQDENRNSYGYTF. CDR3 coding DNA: TGCGCCAGCAGCCAAGATGAGAACCGGAACAGCTATGGCTACACCTTC.